The 29 T cell receptor beta chains presented below share a single source sample, sequenced in a study of cytomegalovirus exposure and HLA in healthy donors. Researchers ran the PCR with 60 Vbeta and 13 Jbeta primers. Here immunoSEQ multiplex PCR was the method, and the copy in TCRdb shows in-frame clones only, minus some. This repertoire shows roughly 120,000 clones, approximately 61% found once; its top ten account for about 1.5%. The sample was PBMCs. The receptors were sampled from a man younger than 45 in good health and CMV-seropositive.

This clone has a single count. The chain uses TRBV2 and TRBJ2-7, with 10 bases fitting TRBD2. The germline CDR1 and CDR2 sequences are SNHLY and FYNNEI. J was trimmed by 1 base and V by 6 bases; bases with no gene match: 6. CDR3 length: 15 amino acids. The CDR3 coding sequence is TGTGCCAGCAGCGGGACTAGCGAGGATTCCTACGAGCAGTACTTC. It codes for CASSGTSEDSYEQYF.

The chain couples TRBV7-9 to TRBJ2-7; 14 bases match TRBD2. Trimming removed 2 bases from V and 7 bases from J; junction bases left unmatched: 7. From germline, CDR1 is SEHNR and CDR2 FQNEAQ (reference sequence). This CDR3 contains 16 residues. CDR3 region: CASSLLGLAGGKEQYF. Here the CDR3 DNA reads TGTGCCAGCAGCTTATTAGGACTAGCGGGAGGTAAAGAGCAGTACTTC.

This chain connects TRBV7-6 to TRBJ1-1; no firm D call. The germline V gene encodes CDR1 SGHVS and CDR2 FNYEAQ. V lost 5 bases to trimming and J lost 4 bases, with 11 bases between them. The CDR3 runs to 13 residues. As DNA, the CDR3 is TGTGCCAGCAGCGCGGGAGAGAGCACTGAAGCTTTCTTT. The encoded protein is CASSAGESTEAFF.

The rearrangement joins TRBV7-3 to TRBJ1-1, with D maybe TRBD1 (5 bases). The germline CDR1 and CDR2 sequences are SGHTA and FQGTGA. This CDR3 has 15 residues. V was pared by 1 base and J by 4 bases, with 13 bases between. For the CDR3, the DNA is TGTGCCAGCAGCTTAATGGGGGGGGATCTCACTGAAGCTTTCTTT. This translates into CASSLMGGDLTEAFF.

The gene calls are TRBV9 and TRBJ1-2, with D hard to call. Trimming pared 4 bases from V and 8 bases from J, leaving 24 bases between. This CDR3 contains 16 residues. Germline V gene sequence: CDR1 SGDLS, CDR2 YYNGEE. The CDR3 sequence is CASSLWTDYGPGGYTF. The CDR3, as DNA: TGTGCCAGCAGCCTCTGGACGGATTACGGCCCGGGGGGCTACACCTTC. The full variable domain, in which reference TRBV9 and TRBJ1-2 provide the parts outside the CDR3, is DSGVTQTPKHLITATGQRVTLRCSPRSGDLSVYWYQQSLDQGLQFLIQYYNGEERAKGNILERFSAQQFPDLHSELNLSSLELGDSALYFCASSLWTDYGPGGYTFGSGTRLTVV.

The chain has TRBV6-4 and TRBJ2-1, with 7 positions matching TRBD2. The CDR3 runs 18 residues. V shed 5 bases, J shed 4 bases, and the junction held 17 bases outside the gene matches. Germline lookup yields CDR1 MRHNA and CDR2 SNTAGT. CDR3 residues: CASSRAAGVSNLYNEQFF. CDR3 sequence (DNA): TGTGCCAGCAGTCGGGCGGCGGGAGTCAGCAACTTATACAATGAGCAGTTCTTC.

This clone was recorded only once. The chain links TRBV7-8 to TRBJ2-1; D remains ambiguous. Germline CDR1 is SGHVS and CDR2 is FQNEAQ. The CDR3 totals 13 residues. Trimming left V 2 bases short and J 5 bases short, with 7 bases between. CDR3 amino acids: CASSLLYNNEQFF. DNA for the CDR3: TGTGCCAGCAGCTTACTTTATAACAATGAGCAGTTCTTC.

The rearrangement joins TRBV5-1 to TRBJ1-1; tentatively, D is TRBD1 (5 bases). CDR1 is SGHRS, CDR2 YFSETQ, per germline. CDR3 length equals 16 residues. Trimming left V 4 bases short and J 2 bases short, with 18 bases between. The CDR3 is CASSGGTRATNTEAFF. DNA of the CDR3: TGCGCCAGCAGCGGGGGGACCAGGGCAACCAACACTGAAGCTTTCTTT.

This chain connects TRBV28 to TRBJ1-3; 9 nucleotides agree with TRBD1. Germline V gene data show CDR1 as MDHEN and CDR2 as SYDVKM. Trimming removed 5 bases from V and 2 bases from J; junction bases left unmatched: 1. The CDR3 has 14 amino acids. The CDR3 loop is CASSRTGAGNTIYF. Here the CDR3 DNA reads TGTGCCAGCAGTCGGACAGGGGCTGGAAACACCATATATTTT.

This chain connects TRBV7-9 to TRBJ2-3; 11 bases line up with TRBD2. Per germline, CDR1 SEHNR and CDR2 FQNEAQ (reference sequence). V lost 5 bases to trimming and J lost 0 bases; unmatched junction nucleotides: 7. This CDR3 is 17 amino acids long. The CDR3 nucleotides read TGTGCCAGCAGCCTTACTAGCGGGGGTGCTAGCACAGATACGCAGTATTTT. It encodes CASSLTSGGASTDTQYF.

This chain joins TRBV27 and TRBJ2-3; 8 bases are a match to TRBD2. Germline CDR1 MNHEY, CDR2 SMNVEV (reference sequence). The V and J ends lost 1 base and 6 bases, in that order; junction bases with no gene match: 3. There are 14 residues in the CDR3. CDR3 protein: CASSLWTSLDTQYF. Written as DNA, the CDR3 is TGTGCCAGCAGTTTATGGACTAGCCTGGATACGCAGTATTTT.

The J gene is TRBJ2-2, the V gene TRBV7-3; TRBD1 matches 10 bases. J was trimmed by 6 bases and V by 7 bases; bases with no gene match: 8. Germline V gene lookup returns CDR1 SGHTA and CDR2 FQGTGA. This CDR3 comprises 15 residues. The CDR3 DNA follows: TGTGCCAGCAATCCGACAGGGGGCAGCGCCGGGGAGCTGTTTTTT. It is translated as CASNPTGGSAGELFF.

V gene TRBV2 combines with J gene TRBJ2-1, with D unresolved. The CDR3 totals 18 residues. CDR1 is SNHLY and CDR2 is FYNNEI in the germline V gene. The V end lost 2 bases, the J end lost 0 bases, and 17 bases lay between the germline ends. The DNA of the CDR3 is TGTGCCAGCAGTGAAAACGTGGGCAGACCGAGCTCCTACAATGAGCAGTTCTTC. It encodes CASSENVGRPSSYNEQFF.

The rearrangement links TRBV28 to TRBJ2-6; D may be TRBD1 (5 bases). CDR1 MDHEN and CDR2 SYDVKM come from the germline V gene. The CDR3 totals 17 residues. Trimming removed 4 bases from V and 2 bases from J, with 15 bases in between. The CDR3 DNA reads as TGTGCCAGCAGTTGGGCCCCAGGGATTGCTGGGGCCAACGTCCTGACTTTC. As protein: CASSWAPGIAGANVLTF.

CDR3 protein: CATSPYKRQGSNGYTF. The CDR3 DNA reads as TGTGCCACCAGCCCCTATAAACGACAGGGGAGTAATGGCTACACCTTC. The chain has TRBV15 and TRBJ1-2; 8 nucleotides align to TRBD1. This CDR3 comprises 16 residues. The germline CDR1 and CDR2 sequences are LNHNV and YYDKDF (reference sequence). Trimming at V came to 5 bases and at J to 6 bases, leaving 14 bases not matched to a gene. Full variable domain (remainder filled in from reference TRBV15 and TRBJ1-2): DAMVIQNPRYQVTQFGKPVTLSCSQTLNHNVMYWYQQKSSQAPKLLFHYYDKDFNNEADTPDNFQSRRPNTSFCFLDIRSPGLGDTAMYLCATSPYKRQGSNGYTFGSGTRLTVV.

This clone was seen more than once but under ten times. The rearrangement joins TRBV7-9 to TRBJ2-7; TRBD2 agrees at 11 bases. This CDR3 is built from 15 residues. The trim removed 3 bases at V and 4 bases at J, leaving 5 bases unmatched. Per germline, CDR1 SEHNR and CDR2 FQNEAQ (reference sequence). CDR3 sequence (DNA): TGTGCCAGCAGCTTTGTAGCGGGAGGGCCGTACGAGCAGTACTTC. Protein product: CASSFVAGGPYEQYF.

V is TRBV4-3 and J is TRBJ2-1; 10 bases align to TRBD2. CDR1 is LGHNA, CDR2 YSLEER, per germline. The CDR3 has 17 amino acids. V shed 4 bases, J shed 8 bases, and the junction held 14 bases outside the gene matches. CDR3 protein: CASSPDLGLAGVDEQFF. The CDR3, as DNA: TGCGCCAGCAGCCCCGATCTGGGGCTAGCGGGAGTCGATGAGCAGTTCTTC.

A remark on this clone: A read error may account for a junction end that differs from germline. This sequence joins TRBV28 and TRBJ2-7, with D uncertain. CDR1 and CDR2 from the germline V gene are MDHEN and SYDVKM. The CDR3 is made up of 12 amino acids. CDR3 in DNA: TGTGCCGGCAGTTTACTATCCTACGAGCAGTACTTC. It encodes CAGSLLSYEQYF.

V usage is TRBV7-2 and J usage is TRBJ2-3; D is unresolved. Germline assignment: CDR1 SGHTA and CDR2 FQGNSA. The ends were cut back, 5 bases at V and 3 bases at J, with 15 bases in the middle. The CDR3 is 15 amino acids. The CDR3 DNA is TGTGCCAGCAGCCCCCAACTTACGGTTACAGATACGCAGTATTTT. It is translated as CASSPQLTVTDTQYF.

This chain joins TRBV6-1 and TRBJ2-7; a possible D gene is TRBD1 (6 bases). The CDR3 is 15 amino acids. Trimming left V 6 bases short and J 4 bases short, with 19 bases between. Germline lookup yields CDR1 MNHNS and CDR2 SASEGT. This CDR3 is CASRETGNGIYEQYF. CDR3 DNA sequence: TGTGCCAGCAGAGAGACAGGTAATGGGATTTACGAGCAGTACTTC.

The chain employs TRBV5-1 and TRBJ2-3; D might be TRBD2 (6 bases). CDR1 and CDR2 from the germline V gene are SGHRS and YFSETQ. CDR3 length: 16 residues. V shed 0 bases and J shed 2 bases, with 13 bases lying between them. The DNA of the CDR3 is TGCGCCAGCAGCTTGGTGAGCGGGCCTAACACAGATACGCAGTATTTT. Translated: CASSLVSGPNTDTQYF. Looking up the rest from reference TRBV5-1 and TRBJ2-3 gives the full variable domain: KAGVTQTPRYLIKTRGQQVTLSCSPISGHRSVSWYQQTPGQGLQFLFEYFSETQRNKGNFPGRFSGRQFSNSRSEMNVSTLELGDSALYLCASSLVSGPNTDTQYFGPGTRLTVL.

This rearrangement joins TRBV11-1 to TRBJ2-1; TRBD2 matches at 8 bases. Germline loops: CDR1 SGHAT, CDR2 FQDESV (reference sequence). The CDR3 contains 17 residues. V was clipped by 1 base and J by 2 bases; unmatched bases: 7. DNA for the CDR3: TGTGCCAGCAGCTTAGAGCGACTAGCGAGGCCCTACAATGAGCAGTTCTTC. Protein sequence: CASSLERLARPYNEQFF.

The chain has TRBV2 and TRBJ2-3; a weak D match, TRBD2 (6 bases). CDR3 length equals 12 residues. V lost 1 base and J 13 bases, leaving 12 bases between the germline ends. Looked up from germline, CDR1 is SNHLY and CDR2 is FYNNEI. The CDR3 here is CASSEVGTDKYF. For the CDR3, the DNA is TGTGCCAGCAGTGAAGTGGGGACTGATAAGTATTTT.

This chain links TRBV20-1 with TRBJ1-2; unclear D gene. V was shortened by 6 bases and J by 5 bases, with 10 bases between the two germline ends. CDR3 length: 11 amino acids. Germline loops: CDR1 DFQATT, CDR2 SNEGSKA (reference sequence). CDR3 sequence: CSAESSYGYTF. DNA of the CDR3: TGCAGTGCCGAAAGCTCGTATGGCTACACCTTC.

The chain recombines TRBV5-1 with TRBJ1-4; 7 nucleotides align to TRBD1. Germline trimming cut 1 base from V and 5 bases from J; bases unmatched to any gene: 5. CDR3 length: 15 amino acids. Germline CDR1 and CDR2: SGHRS and YFSETQ. CDR3 coding DNA: TGCGCCAGCAGCTTGCTAGGGGGCGAAAATGAAAAACTGTTTTTT. Protein: CASSLLGGENEKLFF.

The CDR3 loop reads CASRDRAVAGELFF. CDR3 in DNA: TGTGCCAGCAGAGACAGGGCCGTCGCCGGGGAGCTGTTTTTT. The chain uses TRBV6-1 and TRBJ2-2; 7 bases agree with TRBD1. The V gene's germline CDR1 is MNHNS and CDR2 SASEGT. J lost 6 bases, V lost 6 bases, and 7 bases had no gene match. The CDR3 length is 14 residues.

This rearrangement joins TRBV6-1 to TRBJ2-7; perhaps TRBD1 as D (6 bases). This CDR3 comprises 12 residues. V lost 8 bases to trimming and J lost 2 bases, with 10 bases between them. CDR1 is MNHNS, CDR2 SASEGT, per germline. The CDR3 nucleotides are TGTGCCAGCGACAGGCCTCCCTACGAGCAGTACTTC. Protein: CASDRPPYEQYF.

The chain has TRBV5-1 and TRBJ2-1; 10 bases match TRBD2. V gave up 2 bases and J gave up 6 bases; unmatched junction bases: 5. The V gene's germline CDR1 is SGHRS and CDR2 YFSETQ. This CDR3 comprises 15 residues. Written as DNA, the CDR3 is TGCGCCAGCAGCTTAGCTAGCGGGAGTCTCAATGAGCAGTTCTTC. It translates to CASSLASGSLNEQFF.

For this clone: Germline and junction disagree at one end, which may indicate a read error. V is TRBV5-1 and J is TRBJ1-2; 10 nucleotides line up with TRBD1. Germline CDR1 SGHRS, CDR2 YFSETQ. The CDR3 contains 16 residues. The CDR3 reads CASSLGWTGGDYGYTF. The CDR3 DNA follows: TGCGCCAGCAGTTTGGGGTGGACAGGGGGAGACTATGGCTACACCTTC.